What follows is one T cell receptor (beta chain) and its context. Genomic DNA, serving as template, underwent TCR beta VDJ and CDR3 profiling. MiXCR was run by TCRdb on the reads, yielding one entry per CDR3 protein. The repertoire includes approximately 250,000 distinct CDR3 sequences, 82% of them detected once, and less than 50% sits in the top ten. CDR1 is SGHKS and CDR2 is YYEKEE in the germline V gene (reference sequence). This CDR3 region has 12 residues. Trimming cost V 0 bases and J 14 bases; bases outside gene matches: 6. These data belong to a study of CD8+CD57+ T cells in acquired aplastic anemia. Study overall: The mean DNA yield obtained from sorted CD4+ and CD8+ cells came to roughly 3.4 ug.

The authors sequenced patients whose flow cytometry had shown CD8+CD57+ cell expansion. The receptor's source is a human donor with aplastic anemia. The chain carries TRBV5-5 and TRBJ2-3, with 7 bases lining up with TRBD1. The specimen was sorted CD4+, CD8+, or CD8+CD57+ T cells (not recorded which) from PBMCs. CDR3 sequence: CASSLDRGAPYF. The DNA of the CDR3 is TGTGCCAGCAGCTTGGACAGGGGTGCTCCGTATTTT.